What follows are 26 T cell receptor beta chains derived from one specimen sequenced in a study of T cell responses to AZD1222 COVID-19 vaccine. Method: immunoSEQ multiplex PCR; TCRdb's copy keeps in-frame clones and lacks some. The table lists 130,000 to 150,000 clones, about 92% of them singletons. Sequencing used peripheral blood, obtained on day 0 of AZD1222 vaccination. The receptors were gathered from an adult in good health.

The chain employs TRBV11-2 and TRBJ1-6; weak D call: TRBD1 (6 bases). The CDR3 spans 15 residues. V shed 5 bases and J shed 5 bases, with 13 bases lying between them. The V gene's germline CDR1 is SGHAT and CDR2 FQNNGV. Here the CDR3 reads CASSLRGGNNSPLHF. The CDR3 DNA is TGTGCCAGCAGCCTTAGGGGGGGTAATAATTCACCCCTCCACTTT.

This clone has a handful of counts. Written as DNA, the CDR3 is TGTGCCAGCAGCCCCGGACTGTACTACGAGCAGTACTTC. This gives the protein CASSPGLYYEQYF. The chain combines TRBV3-1 (or the pseudogene TRBV3-2) with TRBJ2-7; possible D gene TRBD2, 5 bases. Germline V CDR1 and CDR2: LGHDT, YNNKEL (reference sequence). This CDR3 region has 13 residues. V lost 4 bases and J 3 bases, leaving 10 bases between the germline ends.

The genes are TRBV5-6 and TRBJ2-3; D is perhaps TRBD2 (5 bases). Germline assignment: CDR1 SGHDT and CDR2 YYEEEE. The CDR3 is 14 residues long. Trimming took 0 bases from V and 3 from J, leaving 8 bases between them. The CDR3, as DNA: TGTGCCAGCAGCTTGGGGACGGGGACAGATACGCAGTATTTT. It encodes CASSLGTGTDTQYF. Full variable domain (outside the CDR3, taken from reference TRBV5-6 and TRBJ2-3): DAGVTQSPTHLIKTRGQQVTLRCSPKSGHDTVSWYQQALGQGPQFIFQYYEEEERQRGNFPDRFSGHQFPNYSSELNVNALLLGDSALYLCASSLGTGTDTQYFGPGTRLTVL.

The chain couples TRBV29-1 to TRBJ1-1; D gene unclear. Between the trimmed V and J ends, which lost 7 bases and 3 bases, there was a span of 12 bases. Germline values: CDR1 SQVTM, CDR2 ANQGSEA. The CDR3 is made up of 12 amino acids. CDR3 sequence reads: CSAGLSDTEAFF. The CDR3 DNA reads TGCAGCGCCGGGTTGTCCGACACTGAAGCTTTCTTT.

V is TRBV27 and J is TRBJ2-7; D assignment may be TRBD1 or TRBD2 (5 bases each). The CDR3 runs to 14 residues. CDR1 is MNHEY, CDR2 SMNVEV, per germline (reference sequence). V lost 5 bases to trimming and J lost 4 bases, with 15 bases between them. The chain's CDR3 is CASSEQFGGYEQYF. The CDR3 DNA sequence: TGTGCCAGCAGTGAGCAATTTGGGGGATACGAGCAGTACTTC.

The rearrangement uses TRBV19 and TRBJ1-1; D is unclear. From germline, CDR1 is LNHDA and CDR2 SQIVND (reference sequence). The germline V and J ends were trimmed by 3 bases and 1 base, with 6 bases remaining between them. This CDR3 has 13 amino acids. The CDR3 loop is CASSIHPNTEAFF. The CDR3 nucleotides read TGTGCCAGTAGTATTCACCCGAACACTGAAGCTTTCTTT.

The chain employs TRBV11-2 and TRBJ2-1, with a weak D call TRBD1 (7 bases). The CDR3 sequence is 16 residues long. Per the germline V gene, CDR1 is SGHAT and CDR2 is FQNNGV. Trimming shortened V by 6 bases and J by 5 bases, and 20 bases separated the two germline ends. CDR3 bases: TGTGCCAGCAGACCCTCCGGAGGGGGCCCTAACAATGAGCAGTTCTTC. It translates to CASRPSGGGPNNEQFF.

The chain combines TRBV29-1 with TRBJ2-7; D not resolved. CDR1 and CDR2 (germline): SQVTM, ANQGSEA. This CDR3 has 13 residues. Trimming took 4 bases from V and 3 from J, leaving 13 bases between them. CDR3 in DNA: TGCAGCGTTGCTTTGGCCATCGGCTACGAGCAGTACTTC. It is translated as CSVALAIGYEQYF.

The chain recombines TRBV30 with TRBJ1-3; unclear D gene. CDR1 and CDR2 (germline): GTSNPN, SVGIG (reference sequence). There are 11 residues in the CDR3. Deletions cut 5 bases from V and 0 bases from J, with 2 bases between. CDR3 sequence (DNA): TGTGCCTGGCTCTCTGGAAACACCATATATTTT. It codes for CAWLSGNTIYF.

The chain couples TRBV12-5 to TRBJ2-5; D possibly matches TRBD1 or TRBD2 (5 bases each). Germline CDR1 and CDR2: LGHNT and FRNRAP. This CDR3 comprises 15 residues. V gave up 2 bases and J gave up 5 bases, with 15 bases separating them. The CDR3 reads CASGLPPPGRETQYF. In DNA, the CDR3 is TGTGCTAGTGGTTTGCCCCCCCCGGGGCGGGAGACCCAGTACTTC.

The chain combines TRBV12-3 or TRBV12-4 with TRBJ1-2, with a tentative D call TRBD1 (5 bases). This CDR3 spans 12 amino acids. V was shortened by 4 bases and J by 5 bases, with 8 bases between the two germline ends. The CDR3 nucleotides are TGTGCCAGCAGTTGGGGCTCGTATGGCTACACCTTC. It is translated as CASSWGSYGYTF.

In nucleotides, the CDR3 is TGTGCCAGCAGCTTAGGTCCAGGCCCGAACACTGAAGCTTTCTTT. This translates into CASSLGPGPNTEAFF. The genes are TRBV11-3 and TRBJ1-1; no reliable D call. The CDR3 length is 15 residues. From germline, CDR1 is SGHNT and CDR2 YENEEA. The ends were cut back, 1 base at V and 1 base at J, with 10 bases in the middle. Full variable domain (outside the CDR3, taken from reference TRBV11-3 and TRBJ1-1): EAGVVQSPRYKIIEKKQPVAFWCNPISGHNTLYWYLQNLGQGPELLIRYENEEAVDDSQLPKDRFSAERLKGVDSTLKIQPAELGDSAVYLCASSLGPGPNTEAFFGQGTRLTVV.

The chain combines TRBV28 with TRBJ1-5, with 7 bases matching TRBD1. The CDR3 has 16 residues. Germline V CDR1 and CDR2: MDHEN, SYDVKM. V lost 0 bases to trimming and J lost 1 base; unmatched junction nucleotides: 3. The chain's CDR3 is CASSLWGGQSNQPQHF. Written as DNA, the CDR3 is TGTGCCAGCAGTTTATGGGGGGGACAGAGCAATCAGCCCCAGCATTTT.

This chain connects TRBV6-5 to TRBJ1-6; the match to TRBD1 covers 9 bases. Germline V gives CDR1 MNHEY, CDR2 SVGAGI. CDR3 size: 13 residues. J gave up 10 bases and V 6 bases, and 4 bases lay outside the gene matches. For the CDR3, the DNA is TGTGCCAGCAGGGGGGACAGGGTATCACCCCTCCACTTT. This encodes CASRGDRVSPLHF.

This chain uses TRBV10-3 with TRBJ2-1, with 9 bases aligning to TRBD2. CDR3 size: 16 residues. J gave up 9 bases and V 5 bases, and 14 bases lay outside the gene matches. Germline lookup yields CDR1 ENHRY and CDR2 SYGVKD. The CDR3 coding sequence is TGTGCCATCAGTTTGGGGGGTGCGGGAGGGCCTAGTGAGCAGTTCTTC. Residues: CAISLGGAGGPSEQFF.

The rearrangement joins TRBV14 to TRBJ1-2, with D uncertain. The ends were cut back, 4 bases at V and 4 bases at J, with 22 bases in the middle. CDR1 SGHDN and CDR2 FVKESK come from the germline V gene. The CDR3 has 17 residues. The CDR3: CASSLDGPSRSGYGYTF. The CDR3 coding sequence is TGTGCCAGCAGCCTGGATGGACCGTCTCGTTCTGGCTATGGCTACACCTTC.

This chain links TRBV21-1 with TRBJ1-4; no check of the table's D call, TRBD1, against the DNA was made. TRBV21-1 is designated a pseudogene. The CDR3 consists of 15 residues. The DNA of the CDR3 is TGTGCCAGCAGCAAAGCGCGACAGGGCATCGAAAAACTGTTTTTT. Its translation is CASSKARQGIEKLFF.

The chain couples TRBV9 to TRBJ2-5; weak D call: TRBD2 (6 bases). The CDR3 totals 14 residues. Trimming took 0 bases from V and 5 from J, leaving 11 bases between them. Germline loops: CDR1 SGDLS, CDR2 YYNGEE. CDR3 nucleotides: TGTGCCAGCAGCGTAGGTTTCGGGAGTGAGACCCAGTACTTC. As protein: CASSVGFGSETQYF.

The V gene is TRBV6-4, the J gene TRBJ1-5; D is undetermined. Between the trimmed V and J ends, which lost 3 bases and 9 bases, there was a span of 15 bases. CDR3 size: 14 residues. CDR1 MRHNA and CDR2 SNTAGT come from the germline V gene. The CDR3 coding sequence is TGTGCCAGCAGTGAAATGGTGGGTAACGGGCCCCAGCATTTT. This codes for CASSEMVGNGPQHF.

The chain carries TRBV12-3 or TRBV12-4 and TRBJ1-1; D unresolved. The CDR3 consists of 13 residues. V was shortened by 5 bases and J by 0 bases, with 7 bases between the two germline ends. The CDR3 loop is CASSHYMNTEAFF. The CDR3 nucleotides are TGTGCCAGCAGTCACTACATGAACACTGAAGCTTTCTTT.

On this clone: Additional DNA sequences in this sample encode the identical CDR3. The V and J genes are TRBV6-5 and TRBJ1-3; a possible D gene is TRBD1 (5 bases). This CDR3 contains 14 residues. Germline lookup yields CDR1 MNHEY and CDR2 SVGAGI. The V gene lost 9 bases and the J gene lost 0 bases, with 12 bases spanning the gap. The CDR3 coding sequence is TGTGCCAGTTCTCCAGGGAGCTCTGGAAACACCATATATTTT. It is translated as CASSPGSSGNTIYF.

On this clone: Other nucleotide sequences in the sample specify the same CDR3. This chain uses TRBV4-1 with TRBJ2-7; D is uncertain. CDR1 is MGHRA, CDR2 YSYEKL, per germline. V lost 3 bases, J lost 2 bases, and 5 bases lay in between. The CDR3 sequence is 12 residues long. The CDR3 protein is CASSHDTYEQYF. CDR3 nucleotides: TGCGCCAGCAGCCACGATACCTACGAGCAGTACTTC.

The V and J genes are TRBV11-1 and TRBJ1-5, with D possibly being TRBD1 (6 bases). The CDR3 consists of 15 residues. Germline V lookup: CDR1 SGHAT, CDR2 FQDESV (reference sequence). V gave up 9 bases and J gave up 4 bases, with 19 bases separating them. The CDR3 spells CASSEGQGRNQPQHF. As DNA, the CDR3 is TGTGCCAGTTCTGAGGGGCAGGGGAGAAATCAGCCCCAGCATTTT.

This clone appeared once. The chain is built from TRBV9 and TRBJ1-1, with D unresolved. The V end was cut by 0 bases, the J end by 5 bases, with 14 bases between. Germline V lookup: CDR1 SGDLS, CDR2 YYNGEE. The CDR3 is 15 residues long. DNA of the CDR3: TGTGCCAGCAGCGTAGTGGAGGGAGGTGGGACTGAAGCTTTCTTT. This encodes CASSVVEGGGTEAFF.

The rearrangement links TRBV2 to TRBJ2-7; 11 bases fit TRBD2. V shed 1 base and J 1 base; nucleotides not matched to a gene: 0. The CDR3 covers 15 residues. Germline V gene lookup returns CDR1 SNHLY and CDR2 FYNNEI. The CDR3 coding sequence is TGTGCCAGCAGTGAAGGGACTAGCGGGTCCTACGAGCAGTACTTC. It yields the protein CASSEGTSGSYEQYF.

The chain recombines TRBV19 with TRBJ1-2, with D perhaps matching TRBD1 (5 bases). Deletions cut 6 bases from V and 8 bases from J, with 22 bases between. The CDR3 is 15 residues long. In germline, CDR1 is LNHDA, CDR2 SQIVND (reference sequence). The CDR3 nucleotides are TGTGCCAGTAGCGCACTGGGTCGGGGGTTTGGAGGCTACACCTTC. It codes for CASSALGRGFGGYTF.